These T cell receptor beta chains were read from a single sample in a study of blood T cell repertoires in COVID-19. The table came from immunoSEQ multiplex PCR; TCRdb's copy has only in-frame clones and leaves some out. This table has about 270,000 clones, around 84% appearing once. Sequencing used peripheral blood. These TCRs come from a human donor with COVID-19, enrolled during active disease. The donor label of this sample is uncertain. CDR3s include the opening cysteine and the closing phenylalanine or tryptophan. Fields, in order: clone size, J gene, D gene, V gene, CDR3 protein, CDR3 DNA. The D gene is left open where the match is weak. Clone size is stated in some rows and not others, as once, few, many or a class when expanded.

>-|TRBJ2-4|-|TRBV7-2
CASSFGATVAKNIQYF
TGTGCCAGCAGCTTTGGGGCGACTGTAGCCAAAAACATTCAGTACTTC
>-|TRBJ2-1|TRBD2|TRBV19
CASSIALAGSHDEQFF
TGTGCCAGTAGTATAGCTCTAGCGGGCTCCCACGATGAGCAGTTCTTC
>-|TRBJ2-1|-|TRBV27
CASSQGNEQFF
TGTGCCAGCAGTCAGGGCAATGAGCAGTTCTTC
>-|TRBJ2-7|TRBD1|TRBV5-1
CASSRQGISLEQYF
TGCGCCAGCAGCCGACAGGGGATCTCTCTCGAGCAGTACTTC
>-|TRBJ1-2|-|TRBV18
CASSPPRDTNGYTF
TGTGCCAGCTCACCCCCGAGGGACACAAATGGCTACACCTTC
>-|TRBJ1-1|TRBD1|TRBV27
CASRAQGALRTEAFF
TGTGCCAGCAGGGCCCAGGGGGCTTTGAGGACTGAAGCTTTCTTT
>once|TRBJ1-2|TRBD1|TRBV28
CASSLVDRGLNYGYTF
TGTGCCAGCAGTTTAGTGGACAGGGGACTTAACTATGGCTACACCTTC
>-|TRBJ2-7|-|TRBV10-1
CASSHRSQGEQYF
TGCGCCAGCAGCCACAGGTCCCAAGGGGAGCAGTACTTC
>few|TRBJ1-1|-|TRBV7-3
CASSLQGNTEAFF
TGTGCCAGCAGCTTACAGGGTAACACTGAAGCTTTCTTT
>-|TRBJ2-1|-|TRBV9
CASSISPGALGGQFF
TGTGCCAGCAGCATATCGCCAGGGGCCCTAGGTGGGCAGTTCTTC
>-|TRBJ1-2|-|TRBV6-6
CASSTGSTLDYTF
TGTGCCAGCAGTACGGGGTCTACGCTGGACTACACCTTC
>-|TRBJ2-2|TRBD1|TRBV18
CASSPRPGQGYTGELFF
TGTGCCAGCTCACCTAGACCGGGACAGGGGTACACCGGGGAGCTGTTTTTT
>-|TRBJ2-2|TRBD2|TRBV28
CASRPSGNPNTGELFF
TGTGCCTCCCGGCCTAGCGGGAACCCGAACACCGGGGAGCTGTTTTTT
>-|TRBJ2-1|-|TRBV11-2
CASSLRTAPVEQFF
TGTGCCAGCAGCTTAAGGACTGCCCCGGTGGAGCAGTTCTTC
>-|TRBJ2-5|TRBD1|TRBV9
CASSVGGTGIFETQYF
TGTGCCAGCAGCGTAGGGGGGACAGGGATCTTCGAGACCCAGTACTTC
>-|TRBJ2-7|-|TRBV7-4
CASSPLSNYEQYF
TGTGCCAGCAGCCCATTGTCTAACTACGAGCAGTACTTC
>-|TRBJ2-1|-|TRBV3-1/TRBV3-2
CASSLSFGGPLYEQFF
TGTGCCAGCAGCCTGAGCTTTGGAGGGCCTCTCTATGAGCAGTTCTTC
>-|TRBJ1-2|TRBD1|TRBV19
CASSINQGASGYTF
TGTGCCAGTAGTATCAACCAGGGGGCTAGTGGCTACACCTTC
>-|TRBJ1-5|TRBD1|TRBV10-2
CASSDGETGEWYQPQHF
TGCGCCAGCAGTGACGGCGAAACAGGGGAGTGGTATCAGCCCCAGCATTTT
>-|TRBJ2-7|-|TRBV4-1
CASSQEERGRGFPYEQYF
TGCGCCAGCAGCCAAGAGGAACGGGGGAGGGGGTTTCCGTACGAGCAGTACTTC
>once|TRBJ2-3|TRBD2|TRBV19
CASSVLAGSTDTQYF
TGTGCCAGTAGTGTCCTAGCGGGGAGCACAGATACGCAGTATTTT
>-|TRBJ2-1|-|TRBV18
CASSPTWGRVGEQFF
TGTGCCAGCTCACCGACGTGGGGGCGGGTAGGTGAGCAGTTCTTC
>-|TRBJ1-5|-|TRBV30
CAWSVRWGGKEQPQHF
TGTGCCTGGAGTGTACGGTGGGGGGGGAAGGAACAGCCCCAGCATTTT
>-|TRBJ2-7|TRBD2|TRBV11-2
CASSPPPRLAGVYEQYF
TGTGCCAGCAGCCCCCCGCCACGACTAGCGGGGGTCTACGAGCAGTACTTC
>-|TRBJ1-2|-|TRBV4-1
CASSQVRDGYTF
TGCGCCAGCAGCCAAGTACGGGATGGCTACACCTTC
>-|TRBJ2-1|TRBD2|TRBV7-2
CASSLVGREVNEQFF
TGTGCCAGCAGCTTAGTCGGGAGGGAAGTAAATGAGCAGTTCTTC
>-|TRBJ1-2|-|TRBV19
CASTTGGVQVGYTF
TGTGCCAGTACCACCGGAGGGGTCCAGGTTGGCTACACCTTC
>-|TRBJ1-5|TRBD1|TRBV27
CACMGTGGPEVLNQPQHF
TGTGCCTGCATGGGGACAGGGGGCCCCGAAGTCCTCAATCAGCCCCAGCATTTT
>-|TRBJ2-5|TRBD1|TRBV19
CASARDRTPETQYF
TGTGCCAGCGCGAGGGACAGGACCCCAGAGACCCAGTACTTC
>-|TRBJ2-1|TRBD2|TRBV5-8
CASSLNLKTSGTSNEQFF
TGTGCCAGCAGCTTAAACCTGAAGACTAGCGGGACTTCAAATGAGCAGTTCTTC
>-|TRBJ2-3|TRBD1|TRBV6-5
CASSDRGQKDTQYF
TGTGCCAGCAGCGACAGGGGGCAAAAAGATACGCAGTATTTT